This entry concerns a single TCR beta chain. This clonotype was counted at least ten times. There is no known antigen for this receptor. Base qualities are not at hand, and no much larger clone is one base apart. Library preparation was by PCR. TCRdb lists the instrument as Illumina HiSeq 2500. TCR library preparation used molecular barcoding, with unique molecular identifiers applied to normalize quantification of the TCRbeta repertoire. In-frame beta chains were kept once TCRdb had trimmed the public reads at Q25 with fastp and called clones with MiXCR. Identical CDR3 protein sequences are pooled into one entry, listed with their most common genes and DNA. This sample is represented by 200,000 to 250,000 distinct CDR3 sequences; about 8.8% of them were singletons. The ten largest clones capture roughly 5.1% of the sample. This sample is drawn from a study of T-cell reconstitution after alpha-beta-depleted transplantation in children (dated by TCRdb to 2016 to 2018). In the study overall: The study quantitatively tracked T-cell immune reconstitution after TCRalphabeta/CD19-depleted allogeneic hematopoietic cell transplantation in children using TCR repertoire profiling.

Relative to germline, V is 6 bases shorter and J is 6 bases shorter, with 10 bases between their ends. From the cysteine through the phenylalanine, the CDR3 covers 12 amino acids. Solely the CDR3 DNA is kept, with 36 bases framed from the first base. In the germline V gene, CDR1 corresponds to WSHSY and CDR2 to SAAADI. The rearrangement combines TRBV10-2 with TRBJ2-3; confidence is insufficient to name the D gene. The source is a human donor who donated a stem cell graft to a child with SCID. The sample in question was PBMCs from the stem cell graft donor, obtained from the stem cell graft. The CDR3 in this case is CASSLKIDTQYF. DNA sequence: TGCGCCAGCAGCCTCAAGATTGATACGCAGTATTTT.